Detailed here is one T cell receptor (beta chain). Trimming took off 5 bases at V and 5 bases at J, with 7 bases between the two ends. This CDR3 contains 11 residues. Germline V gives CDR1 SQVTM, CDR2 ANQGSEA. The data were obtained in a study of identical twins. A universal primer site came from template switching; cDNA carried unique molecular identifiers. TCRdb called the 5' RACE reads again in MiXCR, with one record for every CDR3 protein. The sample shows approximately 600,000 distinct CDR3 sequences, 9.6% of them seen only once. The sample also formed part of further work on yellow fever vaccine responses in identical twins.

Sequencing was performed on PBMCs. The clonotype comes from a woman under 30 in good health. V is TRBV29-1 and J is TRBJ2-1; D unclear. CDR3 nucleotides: TGCAGCGTTTACGACCACAATGAGCAGTTCTTC. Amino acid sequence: CSVYDHNEQFF.